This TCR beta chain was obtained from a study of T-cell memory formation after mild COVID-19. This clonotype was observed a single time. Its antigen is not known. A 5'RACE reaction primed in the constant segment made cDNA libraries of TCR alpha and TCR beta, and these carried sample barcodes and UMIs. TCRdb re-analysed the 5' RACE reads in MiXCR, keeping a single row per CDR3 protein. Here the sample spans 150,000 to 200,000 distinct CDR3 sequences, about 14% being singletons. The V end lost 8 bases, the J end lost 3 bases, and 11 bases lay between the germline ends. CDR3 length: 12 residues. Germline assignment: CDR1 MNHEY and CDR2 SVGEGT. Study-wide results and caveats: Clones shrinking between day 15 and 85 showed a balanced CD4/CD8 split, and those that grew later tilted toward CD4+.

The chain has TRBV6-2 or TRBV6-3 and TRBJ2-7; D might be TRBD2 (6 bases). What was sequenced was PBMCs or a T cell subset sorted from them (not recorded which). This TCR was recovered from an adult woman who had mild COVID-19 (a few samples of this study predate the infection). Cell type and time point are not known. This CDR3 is CASGQGGYEQYF. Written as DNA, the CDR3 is TGTGCCAGCGGGCAGGGAGGCTACGAGCAGTACTTC.